This TCR beta chain was documented in a study of blood T cell repertoires in COVID-19. Study overall: The United States, Italy and Spain were the sources of the acute and convalescent COVID-19 samples. The analysed material was cDNA or gDNA that came from T cells, B-cell-depleted T cells, or PBMCs.

Enrolled through a virtual design, the participants were between about 18 and 100 years of age and came from approximately 25 US areas. A PCR-confirmed or clinician-diagnosed COVID-19 case had contacted exposed participants within 2 weeks of entry. Libraries were prepared by immunoSEQ multiplex PCR; TCRdb keeps only in-frame clonotypes and omits some of them. This table holds approximately 300,000 clones, roughly 90% found once. The TCR comes from a woman younger than 45 who had been exposed to COVID-19. Material: PBMCs or T cells enriched from blood (not recorded which).

Here the CDR3 DNA reads TGTGCCACCAGCGCAGGGACAGGGACAACTAACTATGGCTACACCTTC. The encoded protein is CATSAGTGTTNYGYTF. The rearrangement uses TRBV15 and TRBJ1-2; 9 positions agree with TRBD1. V was pared by 5 bases and J by 0 bases, with 7 bases of the junction left unmatched. This CDR3 region has 16 residues. From germline, CDR1 is LNHNV and CDR2 YYDKDF (reference sequence). Full variable domain (remainder filled in from reference TRBV15 and TRBJ1-2): DAMVIQNPRYQVTQFGKPVTLSCSQTLNHNVMYWYQQKSSQAPKLLFHYYDKDFNNEADTPDNFQSRRPNTSFCFLDIRSPGLGDTAMYLCATSAGTGTTNYGYTFGSGTRLTVV.